This paragraph reports one TCR beta chain. The antigen it recognizes is unknown. No base qualities exist here, and no much larger clone lies one base off it. TCR CDR3 regions were amplified from genomic DNA by multiplex PCR using the deep immunoSEQ assay. For each cell subset, the extracted genomic DNA was distributed evenly across all wells of several immunoSEQ 96-well plates, and each plate served as one replicate. For sorted subsets, each replicate PCR was loaded with 150 to 250 ng genomic DNA, equivalent to 25,000 to 35,000 T cell genomes. Purified libraries were measured with a Qubit 3.0 fluorometer, size-checked on a Bioanalyzer 2100, and measured again with the KAPA Library Quantification kit. A separate single-read 150-cycle Illumina NextSeq 550 flow cell was used to sequence each immunoSEQ 96-well plate. The published analysis was carried out like this. Because only junctional sequences without quality scores were contained in the immunoSEQ output, filtering matching that applied to full-length reads could not be performed. To assign V/J genes and CDR3, sequences were annotated using PyIR, a Python wrapper for IgBLAST v1.9, with IMGT germline references. Reads with weak V/J assignments (E-value above 1e-6), missing CDR3, stop codons, out-of-frame junctions, or ambiguous translated residues were removed. V3J clonotypes were defined by identical inferred V gene, J gene, and CDR3 amino acid sequence. Percentage overlap between repertoires was calculated by dividing the number of shared unique clonotypes by the size of the smaller repertoire. Richness of each repertoire was evaluated using RTK rarefaction, the Chao1 estimator, and Recon v2.1 estimates of unobserved clonotypes. Generation probabilities for all TCRbeta clonotypes obtained by the gDNA method from a handful of donors were computed using OLGA. TCRdb re-hosts the immuneACCESS table, in-frame sequences only. Its copies lack some clones; in the studies checked, an unresolved V gene accounts for under half of them, and the cause for the rest is not known. D and trimming were read from the DNA, whereas the V and J calls and clone size are those reported in that table. Present in this sample are 650,000 to 700,000 clones, 90% of which were seen just once. Jointly, the top ten make up approximately 35% of the sample.

Here V drops 0 bases and J drops 0 bases, and the junction holds 2 bases not matched to any gene. Taken from cysteine to phenylalanine, the CDR3 has 16 residues. The entry retains the CDR3 DNA only, 48 bases that are in frame from base 1. CDR1 and CDR2, per the germline V gene, are SGDLS and YYNGEE. This sample stems from a study of shared clonotypes between healthy human individuals (dated by TCRdb to about 2020). About the full investigation: Three men and a couple of women, aged 18 to 49 years, made up the cohort. Per donor, leukapheresis produced somewhere between about 0.9 and 9.5 billion PBMCs. Blood TCR repertoires of roughly five healthy adults were deeply sequenced to estimate repertoire size and the extent of clonotype sharing between individuals. For each donor, three plates each were used for CD4 naive and CD4 memory, two plates were used for CD8 naive, and one plate was used for CD8 memory. Different laboratories and diverse techniques were used to prepare libraries and sequence TCR repertoires, to increase sequencing depth and limit assay-specific biases. The research as a whole found: Based on pairwise subsampling, the degree of clonotype sharing among donors was expected to be affected by sequencing depth. Incomplete sequencing was indicated by rarefaction of sorted-subset datasets, despite the large sequencing depth. The small number of donors limited the genetic and exposure-history diversity represented. Naive subsets generally had larger estimated clonotype richness than memory subsets did. Sharing across several donors was observed for approximately 5% of naive CD4, over 3% of naive CD8, over 2% of memory CD4, and about 0.38% of memory CD8 clonotypes. Sampling was restricted to blood, and TCR repertoires in tissue are likely to differ from TCR repertoires in blood. Higher generation probabilities were observed for clonotypes shared by all four sorted-subset donors than for non-shared clonotypes.

The donors were healthy, HIV-negative adults with no recently reported acute infections or vaccinations. Every donor was a Caucasian adult living in Nashville, Tennessee, USA. CD8 memory samples were composed of magnetically selected CD45RO+ cells combined with CCR7-negative CD45RA+ effector memory (TemRA) cells. After blood collection by leukapheresis, PBMCs were isolated using Ficoll-Histopaque density gradient centrifugation and then cryopreserved in the vapor phase of liquid nitrogen. Analytical flow cytometry was used to check the purity and quantity of every magnetically sorted T cell population. Each sorted fraction had its genomic DNA isolated and then quantified by UV absorbance on a Nanodrop 2000c.

The specimen was memory CD8+ T cells from PBMCs. The label giving this sample's cell subset or site can be read as: CD45RO+ cells pooled with CCR7-negative TemRA cells. The receptor comes from a man aged 18 to 30 in good health. Some clones in this sample may be carry-over from other donors' samples. The chain was built from TRBV9 and TRBJ2-1; 8 nucleotides in the junction match TRBD2. The bases are TGTGCCAGCAGCGTAGACGGGAGGGCCTCCTACAATGAGCAGTTCTTC. This translates into CASSVDGRASYNEQFF.